A selection of T cell receptor beta chains follows, all from one sample in a study of blood T cell repertoires in COVID-19. Repertoires were generated with immunoSEQ multiplex PCR, while TCRdb's copy carries only in-frame clones and drops some. This sample has 200,000 to 250,000 clones, with about 85% found just once. The specimen was peripheral blood. All receptors derive from a woman aged 18 to 35 who had recovered from COVID-19. CDR3s include the opening cysteine and the closing phenylalanine or tryptophan. The D gene is left open where the match is weak. Rows give clone size only sometimes, using once, few, many, or a class for an expanded clone.

clone size	J gene	V gene	D gene	CDR3 DNA	CDR3 protein
.	TRBJ2-3	TRBV9	TRBD2	TGTGCCAGCAGCGTATACGGTAGCGGGAGTTATACGCAGTATTTT	CASSVYGSGSYTQYF
few	TRBJ1-5	TRBV6-5	.	TGTGCCAGCAGTCCCGGGTTGCATAGCAATCAGCCCCAGCATTTT	CASSPGLHSNQPQHF
.	TRBJ2-1	TRBV5-5	TRBD2	TGTGCCAGCAGCGGGGGGACTAGCGGGAGACCTTTTGAGCAGTTCTTC	CASSGGTSGRPFEQFF
.	TRBJ1-5	TRBV6-1	TRBD1	TGTGCCAGCAGTGATACAGGGGATCAGCCCCAGCATTTT	CASSDTGDQPQHF
.	TRBJ2-3	TRBV18	TRBD1	TGTGCCAGCTCTCTCGGACAGGGTACCACAGATACGCAGTATTTT	CASSLGQGTTDTQYF
once	TRBJ2-1	TRBV9	TRBD2	TGTGCCAGCAGCGCGCCAACTAGCGGGAGATCCTACAATGAGCAGTTCTTC	CASSAPTSGRSYNEQFF
once	TRBJ1-2	TRBV9	.	TGTGCCAGCAGCATCAACAGGGAGGGCTACACCTTC	CASSINREGYTF
once	TRBJ2-1	TRBV3-1/TRBV3-2	TRBD2	TGTGCCAGCAGCCAAGAAGGCCCCCACCAGAGCCCTGTAGCGGGAGAGGGTAATGAGCAGTTCTTC	CASSQEGPHQSPVAGEGNEQFF
.	TRBJ2-7	TRBV27	TRBD2	TGTGCCAGCAGTTTAGCGGGAGGCTACGAGCAGTACTTC	CASSLAGGYEQYF
.	TRBJ2-1	TRBV11-2	TRBD2	TGTGCCAGCAGTTCTAGCGGCAATGAGCAGTTCTTC	CASSSSGNEQFF
.	TRBJ2-7	TRBV6-2/TRBV6-3	TRBD2	TGTGCCAGCAGTCGGAAGGCGGGGGTGCCCTACGAGCAGTACTTC	CASSRKAGVPYEQYF
.	TRBJ1-6	TRBV30	TRBD1	TGTGCCTGGAGTGGAAGAGGGGGCAGCTCCTATAATTCACCCCTCCACTTT	CAWSGRGGSSYNSPLHF
.	TRBJ2-7	TRBV4-3	.	TGCGCCAGCAGCCGCGGAGTTGTCGGCGAGCAGTACTTC	CASSRGVVGEQYF
.	TRBJ1-2	TRBV7-2	.	TGTGCCAGCAGCTTACATAGCGGAGTCGGGTCCGGCTACACCTTC	CASSLHSGVGSGYTF
few	TRBJ1-3	TRBV29-1	.	TGCAGCGTTGCGGAGGGAGGCACCATATATTTT	CSVAEGGTIYF
.	TRBJ2-1	TRBV28	TRBD2	TGTGCCAGCAGCCAAGGGGTAGCGGGATACAATGAGCAGTTCTTC	CASSQGVAGYNEQFF
.	TRBJ2-7	TRBV25-1	TRBD2	TGTGCCAGCAGTGAATATTTCGCTAGCGGGAATCCCTACGAGCAGTACTTC	CASSEYFASGNPYEQYF
.	TRBJ2-1	TRBV9	TRBD2	TGTGCCAGCAGCGATCATCGGACTAGCGGGAGTTCCTACAATGAGCAGTTCTTC	CASSDHRTSGSSYNEQFF
.	TRBJ2-6	TRBV20-1	TRBD2	TGCAGTGCTAGTCCCCTAGCGGGGGCTGGGGCCAACGTCCTGACTTTC	CSASPLAGAGANVLTF
.	TRBJ1-2	TRBV7-9	.	TGTGCCAGCAGCGGAGGAGCGACCACCTATGGCTACACCTTC	CASSGGATTYGYTF
.	TRBJ1-6	TRBV6-1	.	TGTGCCAGCAGTGCGGGTGACAGATACTCCTATAATTCACCCCTCCACTTT	CASSAGDRYSYNSPLHF
.	TRBJ2-7	TRBV10-3	.	TGTGCCATCAGTGTTGGGAGATCCCAAACCTACGAGCAGTACTTC	CAISVGRSQTYEQYF
.	TRBJ2-6	TRBV7-6	.	TGTGCCAGCAGCTTAGGGCTTGGGGCCAACGTCCTGACTTTC	CASSLGLGANVLTF
.	TRBJ1-3	TRBV14	.	TGTGCCAGCAGCCAAGACGGCGGTCTTGGAAACACCATATATTTT	CASSQDGGLGNTIYF
.	TRBJ1-6	TRBV5-4	.	TGTGCCAGCAGCTTGGACAGGGTATCGGGATATTCACCCCTCCACTTT	CASSLDRVSGYSPLHF
.	TRBJ2-3	TRBV13	TRBD2	TGTGCCAGCAGCCTTAGCGGGAGAACCGATACGCAGTATTTT	CASSLSGRTDTQYF
.	TRBJ1-2	TRBV27	TRBD1	TGTGCCAGCAGTTTAAAGCCCGCGAGACAGGGGTACGGCTACACCTTC	CASSLKPARQGYGYTF
.	TRBJ1-1	TRBV19	TRBD1	TGTGCCAGTAGTATCCGGGACAGAATGAACACTGAAGCTTTCTTT	CASSIRDRMNTEAFF
.	TRBJ1-5	TRBV19	.	TGTGCCAGTAGTATAGGCGGCAGCCTCTATAGCAATCAGCCCCAGCATTTT	CASSIGGSLYSNQPQHF
.	TRBJ2-3	TRBV7-8	.	TGTGCCAGCAGCAGGACAGTGGGTGATACGCAGTATTTT	CASSRTVGDTQYF
.	TRBJ2-7	TRBV3-1/TRBV3-2	.	TGTGCCAGGGTCGGGGAAAAAACCTACGAGCAGTACTTC	CARVGEKTYEQYF
.	TRBJ1-2	TRBV5-1	.	TGCGCCAGCAGCCCAGACAACGGCTATGGCTACACCTTC	CASSPDNGYGYTF
.	TRBJ1-2	TRBV2	.	TGTGCCAGCAGTGAAGGTATCTATGGCTACACCTTC	CASSEGIYGYTF
.	TRBJ2-7	TRBV5-1	TRBD2	TGCGCCAGCAGCTTCGGGCGGGAGAGGCTCGAGCAGTACTTC	CASSFGRERLEQYF
.	TRBJ1-1	TRBV25-1	TRBD1	TGTGCCAGCAGTGATCCCTCTTCGACAGGGCACACTGAAGCTTTCTTT	CASSDPSSTGHTEAFF
.	TRBJ2-5	TRBV6-2/TRBV6-3	.	TGTGCCAGCAGTCGTTTAGTGAATCAAGAGACCCAGTACTTC	CASSRLVNQETQYF
few	TRBJ1-3	TRBV7-8	.	TGTGCCAGCAGCTTTATCACGGGGGGAAACACCATATATTTT	CASSFITGGNTIYF
.	TRBJ2-1	TRBV2	.	TGTGCCAGCAGTGCTCTAAACTATGAGCAGTTCTTC	CASSALNYEQFF
.	TRBJ2-1	TRBV13	TRBD1	TGTGCCAGCAGCTCGGGGGGACAGGGGACGCCCGACAATGAGCAGTTCTTC	CASSSGGQGTPDNEQFF
.	TRBJ1-4	TRBV7-9	.	TGTGCCAGCAGCTTAGGATTCGGGGGGGCAACTAATGAAAAACTGTTTTTT	CASSLGFGGATNEKLFF
.	TRBJ2-7	TRBV4-1	TRBD1	TGCGCCAGCAGCCGAGACTTAAGGACAGGGCCCTACGAGCAGTACTTC	CASSRDLRTGPYEQYF